This T cell receptor (beta chain) stems from a study of beta chain features in type 1 diabetes. Study summary: Examination of sorted cells across all samples involved about 99 million cells.

In this sample, this clone turned up a few times. The antigen is undetermined. Study-wide results and caveats: There was a moderate but significant shortening of TCRB CDR3s in all four CD4+ subsets of Type 1 diabetes patients. Patients' naive, central memory and regulatory TCRB repertoires appeared more alike than those of healthy donors.

Expressed TCRB transcripts were sequenced, since all the RNA that had been isolated was reverse transcribed. Using immunoSEQ multiplex PCR, the repertoire was profiled, and TCRdb retains in-frame clones only, with some absent. The data contain 41,000 or so clones, about 68% of them singletons. V was clipped by 3 bases and J by 10 bases, with 7 bases between them. Per germline, CDR1 MNHEY and CDR2 SMNVEV (reference sequence). This CDR3 region has 12 residues. The purity of all sorted populations exceeded 98%. V usage is TRBV27 and J usage is TRBJ1-6; no definite D call. The sequencing input was Tregs from blood. The clonotype originates from a man aged 30 to 39 with type 1 diabetes. Some clones in this sample may be carry-over from other donors' samples. The CDR3 bases are TGTGCCAGCAGTTTCGGGGAGTCACCCCTCCACTTT. Residues: CASSFGESPLHF.